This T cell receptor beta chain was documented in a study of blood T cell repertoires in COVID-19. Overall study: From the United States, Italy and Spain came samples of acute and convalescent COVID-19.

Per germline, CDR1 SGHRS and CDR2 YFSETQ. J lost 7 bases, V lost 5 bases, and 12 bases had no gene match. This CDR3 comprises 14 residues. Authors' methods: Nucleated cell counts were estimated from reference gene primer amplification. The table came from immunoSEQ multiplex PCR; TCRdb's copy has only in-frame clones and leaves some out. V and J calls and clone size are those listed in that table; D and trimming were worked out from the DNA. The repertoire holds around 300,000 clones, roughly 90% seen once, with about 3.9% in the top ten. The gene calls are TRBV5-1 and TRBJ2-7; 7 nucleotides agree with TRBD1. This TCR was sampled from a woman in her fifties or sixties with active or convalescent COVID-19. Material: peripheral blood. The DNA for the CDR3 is TGCGCCAGCAGTTACCTCCCGGGACAGACTGAGCAGTACTTC. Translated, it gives CASSYLPGQTEQYF.